This T cell receptor (beta chain) was retrieved from a study of patients and donors after allogeneic stem cell transplantation. V lost 0 bases, J lost 8 bases, and 13 bases lay in between. The CDR3 covers 13 residues. Germline V gives CDR1 DFQATT, CDR2 SNEGSKA (reference sequence). TCRdb processed the RT-PCR reads anew with MiXCR; each CDR3 protein has one entry. Of around 30,000 distinct CDR3 sequences listed, roughly 38% are singletons. The receptor comes from a human donor who was either an allogeneic HSCT recipient or a stem cell or donor lymphocyte infusion donor (not recorded which). It is not recorded whose cells these are; they may come from a transplant donor. The specimen was blood, either unsorted or a sorted T cell fraction (not recorded which). The V call is TRBV20-1, the J call TRBJ1-1; D uncertain. CDR3 bases: TGCAGTGCTAGAGATCTGAGGGCCGGGGAAGCTTTCTTT. The encoded protein is CSARDLRAGEAFF.